This note documents a single TCR beta chain sequence. Generated by immunoSEQ multiplex PCR, the TCRdb table keeps only in-frame clones and is missing some. This table has 55,000 or so clones, more than 90% appearing once. The sample belongs to a study of T cells after somatic rescue of genetic block. This receptor was obtained from a child less than two years old. The source material was peripheral blood mononuclear cells (PBMCs).

CDR3 loop: CASSQGRGYTF. CDR3 nucleotide sequence: TGTGCCAGCTCACAGGGTAGGGGCTACACCTTC. This chain uses TRBV18 with TRBJ1-2, with D unresolved. The CDR3 spans 11 residues. CDR1 KGHSH and CDR2 LQKENI come from the germline V gene. The ends were cut back, 4 bases at V and 8 bases at J, with 8 bases in the middle.